The rows below give T cell receptor beta chains drawn from one sample of a study of human versus mouse CDR3 diversity and MHC coevolution. Assay: immunoSEQ multiplex PCR; the TCRdb copy retains only in-frame clones and omits some. The table includes tens of thousands of clones, 93% detected once. The source material was naive CD4+ T cells from blood. The receptor set was obtained from a person between 30 and 69 years old in good health. Each CDR3 is given without its conserved first and last residue. Clone size appears in some rows only: once, few, many, or a class for an expanded clone.

CDR3aa	abundance	v_gene	j_gene
ATSRDLSATEETQY	-	TRBV15	TRBJ2-5
ASSQITLAGGMDEQF	-	TRBV4-2	TRBJ2-1
AWSSVHRYRQY	-	TRBV30	TRBJ2-7
ASSLGDSRGEKLF	-	TRBV7-9	TRBJ1-4
ASSFRPDRLNQPQH	once	TRBV11-2	TRBJ1-5
ASSASAGVEETQY	few	TRBV9	TRBJ2-5
ASSAESNQPQH	-	TRBV19	TRBJ1-5
ASSVGDRGPSYT	-	TRBV9	TRBJ1-2
ASSPRVERSYEQY	-	TRBV9	TRBJ2-7
ASSLNRPRDNSPLH	-	TRBV7-2	TRBJ1-6
ASGDVAGTGELF	-	TRBV7-3	TRBJ2-2
ASSNGQGWEKLF	-	TRBV6-6	TRBJ1-4
ASSAPGYEQY	-	TRBV28	TRBJ2-7
ASSLELGSEAF	-	TRBV5-1	TRBJ1-1
ASSPWGRRETQY	-	TRBV6-5	TRBJ2-5
ASSLYVGGFTEAF	-	TRBV28	TRBJ1-1
ASGSDVGSAF	-	TRBV12-5	TRBJ1-1
ASSLTGGGVNEQF	-	TRBV5-6	TRBJ2-1
ASSPPWVGGGTSGYNEQF	-	TRBV18	TRBJ2-1
ASSFRGGLAGEEQY	-	TRBV5-4	TRBJ2-7
AWGGQGSGELF	-	TRBV30	TRBJ2-2
ASRDGGPAF	-	TRBV6-5	TRBJ1-1
ASSSYFARVGVAYEQY	-	TRBV28	TRBJ2-7
ASSSRDRGAYEQY	-	TRBV27	TRBJ2-7
ASSDRGQGSNSPLH	-	TRBV6-4	TRBJ1-6
AGLIRGSRDYGYT	-	TRBV5-1	TRBJ1-2
ATTSRGHEQY	-	TRBV6-6	TRBJ2-7
ASSLAGAPDEQF	-	TRBV11-3	TRBJ2-1
ASSVESGQGYEQY	-	TRBV9	TRBJ2-7
ASSWAGSNYGYT	-	TRBV27	TRBJ1-2
ASSSRAKGVGRETEAF	-	TRBV7-3	TRBJ1-1
ATSRDGGNNEQF	once	TRBV15	TRBJ2-1
ASSLEGVGNQPQH	-	TRBV27	TRBJ1-5
ASSQDIGTGSNYGYT	-	TRBV4-2	TRBJ1-2
ASSFRQGMNTEAF	-	TRBV7-9	TRBJ1-1
AISEEQLNQPQH	-	TRBV10-3	TRBJ1-5
ASTYWDRGNYGYT	-	TRBV19	TRBJ1-2
AWSDMSDSPLH	-	TRBV30	TRBJ1-6
ASSAGTSGMSTDTQY	-	TRBV9	TRBJ2-3
ASSLAAGGRTETQY	-	TRBV5-6	TRBJ2-5
ASSAPTGEGPFT	-	TRBV28	TRBJ1-2
ASSPGLASNTDTQY	-	TRBV7-3	TRBJ2-3
ASNQQGNTEAF	-	TRBV28	TRBJ1-1
AISDGQAASYEQY	few	TRBV10-3	TRBJ2-7
ATQIGNEKLF	-	TRBV7-9	TRBJ1-4
ASAPGTGADEQY	-	TRBV5-1	TRBJ2-7
ASSIVQGADTQY	-	TRBV19	TRBJ2-3
ASSDSLGEQY	few	TRBV6-4	TRBJ2-7
ASSVNRGYEQY	-	TRBV6-4	TRBJ2-7
ASSPGQGAWEKLF	-	TRBV7-2	TRBJ1-4
ASRALSYEQY	once	TRBV28	TRBJ2-7
ASSFEVGYGYT	-	TRBV7-9	TRBJ1-2
ASSLVRAYEQY	-	TRBV18	TRBJ2-7
ASSLVRGGWEETQY	-	TRBV5-1	TRBJ2-5
ASTSRQRSGNTIY	-	TRBV6-5	TRBJ1-3
ASRGGTSDRSTGQF	-	TRBV28	TRBJ2-1
ASKGLAGITDTQY	few	TRBV6-6	TRBJ2-3
ASSQARDTEAF	-	TRBV19	TRBJ1-1
SVGTGYEQY	-	TRBV29-1	TRBJ2-7